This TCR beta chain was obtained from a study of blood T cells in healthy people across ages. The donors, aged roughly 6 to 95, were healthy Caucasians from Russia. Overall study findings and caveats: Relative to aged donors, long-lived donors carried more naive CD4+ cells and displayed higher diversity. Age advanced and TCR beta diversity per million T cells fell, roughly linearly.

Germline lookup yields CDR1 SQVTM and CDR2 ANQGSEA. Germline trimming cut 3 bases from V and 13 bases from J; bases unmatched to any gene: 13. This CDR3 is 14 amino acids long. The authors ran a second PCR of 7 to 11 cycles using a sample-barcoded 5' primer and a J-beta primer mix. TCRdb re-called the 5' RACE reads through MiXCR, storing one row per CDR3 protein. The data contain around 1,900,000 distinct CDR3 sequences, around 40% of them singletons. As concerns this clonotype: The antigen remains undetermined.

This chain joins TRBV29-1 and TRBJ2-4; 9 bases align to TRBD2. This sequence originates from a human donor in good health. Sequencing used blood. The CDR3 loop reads CSVDVSGGRDEQYF. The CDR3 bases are TGCAGCGTTGACGTTAGCGGGGGTCGGGATGAGCAGTACTTC.